A selection of T cell receptor beta chains follows, all from one sample in a study of blood T cell repertoires in COVID-19. This table comes from immunoSEQ multiplex PCR, and its TCRdb copy is limited to in-frame clones, with some not included. The sample records around 280,000 clones, 87% being singletons. Sample: peripheral blood. Receptor source: a woman aged 45 to 65 who had recovered from COVID-19. Each CDR3 is given with its conserved first and last residue. The order of the fields is clone size, V gene, J gene, CDR3 length, D gene, CDR3 DNA, CDR3 protein. A D gene is named only where the DNA matches it firmly. Clone size, where shown, is once, few, many, or a class for clones that have expanded.

clone size: -
V gene: TRBV20-1
J gene: TRBJ2-7
CDR3 length: 14
D gene: TRBD2
CDR3 DNA: TGCAGTGCTAGTGGTGCAGCGGGAGACTACGAGCAGTACTTC
CDR3 protein: CSASGAAGDYEQYF

clone size: few
V gene: TRBV6-5
J gene: TRBJ1-1
CDR3 length: 15
D gene: -
CDR3 DNA: TGTGCCAGCAGCTATGCTCCCGCGGGGAACACTGAAGCTTTCTTT
CDR3 protein: CASSYAPAGNTEAFF

clone size: few
V gene: TRBV9
J gene: TRBJ2-2
CDR3 length: 15
D gene: -
CDR3 DNA: TGTGCCAGCAGCTCAACAGGGAGTCCCACCGGGGAGCTGTTTTTT
CDR3 protein: CASSSTGSPTGELFF

clone size: -
V gene: TRBV13
J gene: TRBJ1-4
CDR3 length: 15
D gene: TRBD1
CDR3 DNA: TGTGCCAGCAGCTCACAGGGGGCGCGCAGTGAAAAACTGTTTTTT
CDR3 protein: CASSSQGARSEKLFF

clone size: -
V gene: TRBV7-3
J gene: TRBJ2-3
CDR3 length: 15
D gene: -
CDR3 DNA: TGTGCCAGCAGCTTAGGGGACTTCCAGGAAGATACGCAGTATTTT
CDR3 protein: CASSLGDFQEDTQYF

clone size: -
V gene: TRBV6-6
J gene: TRBJ2-7
CDR3 length: 17
D gene: TRBD2
CDR3 DNA: TGTGCCAGCAGTCCTCGGGGTAGCGGGAGAAACCCCTACGAGCAGTACTTC
CDR3 protein: CASSPRGSGRNPYEQYF

clone size: -
V gene: TRBV10-3
J gene: TRBJ2-7
CDR3 length: 13
D gene: -
CDR3 DNA: TGTGCCATCAGTGTCGGGGAAGGCTACGAGCAGTACTTC
CDR3 protein: CAISVGEGYEQYF

clone size: -
V gene: TRBV7-3
J gene: TRBJ1-1
CDR3 length: 14
D gene: -
CDR3 DNA: TGTGCCAGCAGCGCAGGCCATGGGAACACTGAAGCTTTCTTT
CDR3 protein: CASSAGHGNTEAFF

clone size: -
V gene: TRBV5-1
J gene: TRBJ2-2
CDR3 length: 14
D gene: TRBD1
CDR3 DNA: TGCGCCAGCATGGGGACAGCGAACACCGGGGAGCTGTTTTTT
CDR3 protein: CASMGTANTGELFF

clone size: -
V gene: TRBV7-8
J gene: TRBJ2-2
CDR3 length: 14
D gene: TRBD2
CDR3 DNA: TGTGCCAGCAGCCTCGGGGGGGTTTACGGGGAGCTGTTTTTT
CDR3 protein: CASSLGGVYGELFF

clone size: -
V gene: TRBV7-2
J gene: TRBJ2-3
CDR3 length: 15
D gene: -
CDR3 DNA: TGTGCCAGCAGCCTTCACGGGTCTACCACAGATACGCAGTATTTT
CDR3 protein: CASSLHGSTTDTQYF

clone size: -
V gene: TRBV9
J gene: TRBJ1-1
CDR3 length: 14
D gene: -
CDR3 DNA: TGTGCCAGCAGCGCTATCAGCGGTAACACTGAAGCTTTCTTT
CDR3 protein: CASSAISGNTEAFF

clone size: -
V gene: TRBV27
J gene: TRBJ1-4
CDR3 length: 14
D gene: -
CDR3 DNA: TGTGCCAGCGGGTTCCAGGGTTTCGGTGAAAAACTGTTTTTT
CDR3 protein: CASGFQGFGEKLFF

clone size: -
V gene: TRBV29-1
J gene: TRBJ1-1
CDR3 length: 13
D gene: -
CDR3 DNA: TGCAGCGCAAACAGGGACACGAACACTGAAGCTTTCTTT
CDR3 protein: CSANRDTNTEAFF

clone size: -
V gene: TRBV7-9
J gene: TRBJ2-3
CDR3 length: 15
D gene: -
CDR3 DNA: TGTGCCAGCAGCACCGCCTCCCCGCAGGCAGATACGCAGTATTTT
CDR3 protein: CASSTASPQADTQYF

clone size: -
V gene: TRBV9
J gene: TRBJ2-1
CDR3 length: 16
D gene: -
CDR3 DNA: TGTGCCAGCAGCGTAGGGGGGCGTGGGTCCTACAATGAGCAGTTCTTC
CDR3 protein: CASSVGGRGSYNEQFF

clone size: -
V gene: TRBV9
J gene: TRBJ1-1
CDR3 length: 15
D gene: TRBD1
CDR3 DNA: TGTGCCAGCAGCGCTGGGGACAGGCTGAACACTGAAGCTTTCTTT
CDR3 protein: CASSAGDRLNTEAFF

clone size: -
V gene: TRBV9
J gene: TRBJ1-6
CDR3 length: 12
D gene: -
CDR3 DNA: TGTGCCAGCACTGTGGGGGGATTTCCCCTCCACTTT
CDR3 protein: CASTVGGFPLHF

clone size: -
V gene: TRBV10-3
J gene: TRBJ1-4
CDR3 length: 12
D gene: -
CDR3 DNA: TGTGCCACACAGGGCCCTAATGAAAAACTGTTTTTT
CDR3 protein: CATQGPNEKLFF

clone size: -
V gene: TRBV7-3
J gene: TRBJ2-3
CDR3 length: 17
D gene: -
CDR3 DNA: TGTGCCAGCAGCCCAGGTCAGGGCAGGGGCCTCGGAGGTACGCAGTATTTT
CDR3 protein: CASSPGQGRGLGGTQYF

clone size: -
V gene: TRBV7-2
J gene: TRBJ2-7
CDR3 length: 15
D gene: TRBD2
CDR3 DNA: TGTGCCAGCAGCTTAGACGTGGGGGGGTTCTACGAGCAGTACTTC
CDR3 protein: CASSLDVGGFYEQYF

clone size: -
V gene: TRBV5-4
J gene: TRBJ2-3
CDR3 length: 15
D gene: TRBD2
CDR3 DNA: TGTGCCAGCAGCGAAAGGACTAGCGGGAGAGATACGCAGTATTTT
CDR3 protein: CASSERTSGRDTQYF

clone size: -
V gene: TRBV6-2/TRBV6-3
J gene: TRBJ2-5
CDR3 length: 16
D gene: TRBD1
CDR3 DNA: TGTGCCAGCAGTGCCAGACAGGGGCAGGGGAAAGAGACCCAGTACTTC
CDR3 protein: CASSARQGQGKETQYF

clone size: -
V gene: TRBV13
J gene: TRBJ1-3
CDR3 length: 15
D gene: TRBD1
CDR3 DNA: TGTGCCAGCAGCTTAACCCGGACAGGGGGAAACACCATATATTTT
CDR3 protein: CASSLTRTGGNTIYF

clone size: -
V gene: TRBV5-1
J gene: TRBJ2-2
CDR3 length: 14
D gene: TRBD1
CDR3 DNA: TGCGCCAGCAGCCCGGGACAGAGCACCGGGGAGCTGTTTTTT
CDR3 protein: CASSPGQSTGELFF

clone size: once
V gene: TRBV19
J gene: TRBJ1-2
CDR3 length: 14
D gene: -
CDR3 DNA: TGTGCCACCCTTCTCCCAGGGACTAACTATGGCTACACCTTC
CDR3 protein: CATLLPGTNYGYTF

clone size: -
V gene: TRBV12-3/TRBV12-4
J gene: TRBJ1-5
CDR3 length: 13
D gene: -
CDR3 DNA: TGTGCCAGCAGTTCGAGTGGTTTTCAGCCCCAGCATTTT
CDR3 protein: CASSSSGFQPQHF

clone size: few
V gene: TRBV6-2/TRBV6-3
J gene: TRBJ1-4
CDR3 length: 15
D gene: TRBD1
CDR3 DNA: TGTGCCAGCAGTTACCCGGGACAGGCTAATGAAAAACTGTTTTTT
CDR3 protein: CASSYPGQANEKLFF

clone size: -
V gene: TRBV7-9
J gene: TRBJ1-2
CDR3 length: 14
D gene: -
CDR3 DNA: TGTGCCAGCAGCCCCCCGGACAGACCTCATGGCTACACCTTC
CDR3 protein: CASSPPDRPHGYTF

clone size: -
V gene: TRBV6-2/TRBV6-3
J gene: TRBJ2-4
CDR3 length: 17
D gene: -
CDR3 DNA: TGTGCCAGCAGTTACTCGGCTCGTCCCCAAGTTTTGAACATTCAGTACTTC
CDR3 protein: CASSYSARPQVLNIQYF

clone size: -
V gene: TRBV7-3
J gene: TRBJ1-2
CDR3 length: 15
D gene: TRBD1
CDR3 DNA: TGTGCCAGCAGCTTAACGGGACAGGGGGCAGGTGGCTACACCTTC
CDR3 protein: CASSLTGQGAGGYTF

clone size: -
V gene: TRBV24-1
J gene: TRBJ1-2
CDR3 length: 14
D gene: -
CDR3 DNA: TGTGCCACCAGTGTGGCGGAGAATAACTATGGCTACACCTTC
CDR3 protein: CATSVAENNYGYTF

clone size: -
V gene: TRBV7-9
J gene: TRBJ1-1
CDR3 length: 15
D gene: -
CDR3 DNA: TGTGCCAGCAGGCCACAGGGATACGAGAACACTGAAGCTTTCTTT
CDR3 protein: CASRPQGYENTEAFF

clone size: -
V gene: TRBV7-9
J gene: TRBJ1-3
CDR3 length: 15
D gene: -
CDR3 DNA: TGTGCCAGCAGCTTATACTCTGCATATGGAAACACCATATATTTT
CDR3 protein: CASSLYSAYGNTIYF

clone size: -
V gene: TRBV5-1
J gene: TRBJ1-6
CDR3 length: 12
D gene: -
CDR3 DNA: TGCGCCAGCAGCCCAAACAACGCACCCCTCCACTTT
CDR3 protein: CASSPNNAPLHF

clone size: many
V gene: TRBV28
J gene: TRBJ1-6
CDR3 length: 16
D gene: -
CDR3 DNA: TGTGCCAGCAGACGTAACAGCGGAACCATTAATTCACCCCTCCACTTT
CDR3 protein: CASRRNSGTINSPLHF

clone size: -
V gene: TRBV12-1
J gene: TRBJ2-5
CDR3 length: 15
D gene: -
CDR3 DNA: TGTGCCAGCAGCTTCTTCATGACAGGGAAAGAGACCCAGTACTTC
CDR3 protein: CASSFFMTGKETQYF

clone size: -
V gene: TRBV12-3/TRBV12-4
J gene: TRBJ2-5
CDR3 length: 11
D gene: -
CDR3 DNA: TGTGCCAGCAGCCCTTCAGAGACCCAGTACTTC
CDR3 protein: CASSPSETQYF

clone size: -
V gene: TRBV7-2
J gene: TRBJ2-7
CDR3 length: 15
D gene: TRBD2
CDR3 DNA: TGTGCCAGCAGCTTGAGGCGGGGGAGCTCCTACGAGCAGTACTTC
CDR3 protein: CASSLRRGSSYEQYF

clone size: -
V gene: TRBV11-2
J gene: TRBJ2-1
CDR3 length: 13
D gene: TRBD2
CDR3 DNA: TGTGCCAGCAGCTTGGGACTAGCTAATGAGCAGTTCTTC
CDR3 protein: CASSLGLANEQFF

clone size: -
V gene: TRBV30
J gene: TRBJ1-5
CDR3 length: 16
D gene: TRBD1
CDR3 DNA: TGTGCCTGGAGTGACCGGGACAGGGTACGCAATCAGCCCCAGCATTTT
CDR3 protein: CAWSDRDRVRNQPQHF

clone size: once
V gene: TRBV3-1/TRBV3-2
J gene: TRBJ1-6
CDR3 length: 17
D gene: TRBD1
CDR3 DNA: TGTGCCAGCAGCCAAGCGGGACAGGGGGCAGCGAGGTCACCCCTCCACTTT
CDR3 protein: CASSQAGQGAARSPLHF

clone size: -
V gene: TRBV14
J gene: TRBJ2-3
CDR3 length: 16
D gene: TRBD1
CDR3 DNA: TGTGCCAGCAGCCAAGCTGACAGGGTCCTCACAGATACGCAGTATTTT
CDR3 protein: CASSQADRVLTDTQYF